A single sample is the source of the 18 T cell receptor beta chains below, sequenced in a study of PD-L1 blockade in urothelial cancer. The repertoire was sequenced with immunoSEQ multiplex PCR; TCRdb's copy has only in-frame clones and lacks some. The sample includes under 70,000 clones, 88% of them seen just once. Sample time point: peripheral blood 6 weeks after treatment start. The sequencing used PBMCs, collected around atezolizumab (anti-PD-L1) treatment. The receptors shown here come from a man in his sixties with urothelial cancer.

The chain has TRBV7-8 and TRBJ2-7; 9 bases are a match to TRBD1. CDR1 and CDR2 (germline): SGHVS, FQNEAQ. The CDR3 sequence is 13 residues long. V trimming: 1 base; J trimming: 8 bases; junction bases outside the gene matches: 3. The CDR3 region is CASSLGGQGQQYF. The CDR3 nucleotides read TGTGCCAGCAGCTTAGGAGGACAGGGGCAGCAGTACTTC.

The chain joins TRBV19 to TRBJ1-3; TRBD1 might be the D (6 bases). Germline CDR1 reads LNHDA; CDR2 reads SQIVND (reference sequence). Trimming pared 9 bases from V and 0 bases from J, leaving 24 bases between. The CDR3 is made up of 18 amino acids. The CDR3 DNA reads TGTGCCAGAAACCGGGACAAGGTGGCGGTCGACTCTGGAAACACCATATATTTT. Encoded protein: CARNRDKVAVDSGNTIYF.

The CDR3 nucleotides read TGTGCCAGCAGTTTATACGGACTAGAGTACGAGCAGTACTTC. Protein sequence: CASSLYGLEYEQYF. This chain connects TRBV27 to TRBJ2-7; 7 positions agree with TRBD2. J lost 4 bases, V lost 1 base, and 4 bases had no gene match. Germline V CDR1 and CDR2: MNHEY, SMNVEV (reference sequence). This CDR3 is 14 amino acids long.

The rearrangement uses TRBV30 and TRBJ2-1; no clear D. Germline assignment: CDR1 GTSNPN and CDR2 SVGIG (reference sequence). CDR3 length: 12 amino acids. V lost 2 bases and J 8 bases, leaving 10 bases between the germline ends. CDR3 nucleotide sequence: TGTGCCTGGAGTCCCCTAGAGGATGAGCAGTTCTTC. This codes for CAWSPLEDEQFF.

The chain carries TRBV5-1 and TRBJ2-7; 8 nucleotides agree with TRBD1. The CDR3 runs 16 residues. J lost 7 bases, V lost 0 bases, and 12 bases had no gene match. Germline CDR1 SGHRS, CDR2 YFSETQ. This CDR3 reads CASSLGGGRGRFEQYF. The CDR3 DNA follows: TGCGCCAGCAGCTTGGGAGGGGGCAGGGGGCGGTTTGAGCAGTACTTC.

The chain combines TRBV27 with TRBJ1-2, with D perhaps TRBD1 (6 bases). Germline CDR1 MNHEY, CDR2 SMNVEV (reference sequence). Trimming removed 5 bases from V and 6 bases from J, with 16 bases in between. This CDR3 region has 14 residues. DNA of the CDR3: TGTGCCAGCAGTCCCGGGGGGGCGGGAAATGGCTACACCTTC. It is translated as CASSPGGAGNGYTF.

This clone was seen more than once but under ten times. The V and J genes are TRBV15 and TRBJ2-1, with D possibly being TRBD2 (6 bases). Trimming stripped 5 bases from V and 9 bases from J, with 14 bases between. This CDR3 has 13 residues. Looked up from germline, CDR1 is LNHNV and CDR2 is YYDKDF (reference sequence). CDR3: CATSAGGVGEQFF. The CDR3 DNA sequence: TGTGCCACCAGCGCCGGAGGGGTGGGTGAGCAGTTCTTC. The entire variable domain, with the rest obtained from reference TRBV15 and TRBJ2-1, is as follows: DAMVIQNPRYQVTQFGKPVTLSCSQTLNHNVMYWYQQKSSQAPKLLFHYYDKDFNNEADTPDNFQSRRPNTSFCFLDIRSPGLGDTAMYLCATSAGGVGEQFFGPGTRLTVL.

The chain combines TRBV5-1 with TRBJ1-2; D might be TRBD1 (6 bases). This CDR3 has 15 residues. V lost 4 bases and J 11 bases, leaving 24 bases between the germline ends. Germline values: CDR1 SGHRS, CDR2 YFSETQ. The CDR3 DNA follows: TGCGCCAGCAGCCTCCCTCCTCCGGGACAAAGTAGTTACACCTTC. Encoded protein: CASSLPPPGQSSYTF.

This clone showed up just a few times. The chain combines TRBV9 with TRBJ2-2, with TRBD1 as a possible D gene (6 bases). The CDR3 contains 16 residues. The V gene lost 7 bases and the J gene lost 4 bases, with 20 bases spanning the gap. Germline lookup yields CDR1 SGDLS and CDR2 YYNGEE. CDR3 amino acids: CASHSMTGGPTGELFF. Here the CDR3 DNA reads TGTGCCAGCCATTCCATGACAGGAGGCCCCACCGGGGAGCTGTTTTTT. Variable domain in full (rest from reference TRBV9 and TRBJ2-2): DSGVTQTPKHLITATGQRVTLRCSPRSGDLSVYWYQQSLDQGLQFLIQYYNGEERAKGNILERFSAQQFPDLHSELNLSSLELGDSALYFCASHSMTGGPTGELFFGEGSRLTVL.

J is TRBJ1-5 and V is TRBV2; 7 bases align to TRBD1. CDR3 length equals 15 residues. Germline CDR1 is SNHLY and CDR2 is FYNNEI. The ends lost 6 bases at V and 1 base at J; junction bases unmatched: 6. The DNA of the CDR3 is TGTGCCAGCAGACCCGGGACAGTCAGCAATCAGCCCCAGCATTTT. It translates to CASRPGTVSNQPQHF.

V and J are TRBV18 and TRBJ2-2; perhaps TRBD2 as D (6 bases). Germline CDR1 and CDR2: KGHSH and LQKENI. This CDR3 is built from 15 residues. The germline V and J ends were trimmed by 3 bases and 4 bases, with 12 bases remaining between them. CDR3 sequence reads: CASSPPGGITGELFF. CDR3 coding DNA: TGTGCCAGCTCACCTCCCGGAGGGATCACCGGGGAGCTGTTTTTT.

The rearrangement joins TRBV5-5 to TRBJ1-1, with 11 bases identical to TRBD1. J lost 0 bases, V lost 5 bases, and 3 bases had no gene match. This CDR3 spans 15 amino acids. The germline V gene encodes CDR1 SGHKS and CDR2 YYEKEE (reference sequence). CDR3 sequence (DNA): TGTGCCAGCAGTCGGGGACAGGGGGTGAACACTGAAGCTTTCTTT. It specifies CASSRGQGVNTEAFF.

The rearrangement uses TRBV2 and TRBJ2-5; perhaps TRBD2 as D (6 bases). V was shortened by 4 bases and J by 5 bases, with 11 bases between the two germline ends. The CDR3 is 13 amino acids. Germline V gene lookup returns CDR1 SNHLY and CDR2 FYNNEI. CDR3: CASSVGSSETQYF. CDR3 bases: TGTGCCAGCAGTGTCGGGAGTTCGGAGACCCAGTACTTC.

This chain connects TRBV9 to TRBJ1-6; D perhaps matches TRBD1 (5 bases). The V end was cut by 3 bases, the J end by 10 bases, with 17 bases between. In germline, CDR1 is SGDLS, CDR2 YYNGEE. The CDR3 is 15 amino acids. The CDR3, as DNA: TGTGCCAGCAGCGCCTCGACAGATCCCCTCTCACCCCTCCACTTT. It codes for CASSASTDPLSPLHF.

The chain is built from TRBV5-4 and TRBJ2-3; D is uncertain. The germline V gene has CDR1 SGHNT and CDR2 YYREEE (reference sequence). Trimming cost V 0 bases and J 4 bases, with 6 bases left between them. CDR3 size: 13 residues. In DNA form, the CDR3 reads TGTGCCAGCAGCTTGGTCCCTTCAGATACGCAGTATTTT. It specifies CASSLVPSDTQYF.

The chain joins TRBV5-4 to TRBJ2-1; 9 nucleotides line up with TRBD2. This CDR3 has 12 amino acids. The germline V gene encodes CDR1 SGHNT and CDR2 YYREEE (reference sequence). The J segment lost 15 bases and the V segment lost 2 bases, leaving 6 bases of the junction unmatched. CDR3 in amino acids: CASSFSSGDVFF. The CDR3 DNA follows: TGTGCCAGCAGCTTTTCTAGCGGGGACGTGTTCTTC.

The V and J genes are TRBV9 and TRBJ2-6, with 7 nucleotides matching TRBD1. The ends lost 0 bases at V and 2 bases at J; junction bases unmatched: 8. This CDR3 is 18 amino acids long. Per the germline V gene, CDR1 is SGDLS and CDR2 is YYNGEE. The CDR3 coding sequence is TGTGCCAGCAGCGTAGATAAACAGGGGAAAGCTGGGGCCAACGTCCTGACTTTC. Translated, it gives CASSVDKQGKAGANVLTF.

The chain uses TRBV7-9 and TRBJ2-1, with 7 bases that match TRBD2. The CDR3 spans 13 residues. After removal of 5 bases from V and 5 bases from J, the junction contained 3 bases not matched to a gene. CDR1 and CDR2 from the germline V gene are SEHNR and FQNEAQ (reference sequence). CDR3 region: CASSLTSNNEQFF. The DNA of the CDR3 is TGTGCCAGCAGCCTGACTAGCAACAATGAGCAGTTCTTC.